The 23 T cell receptor beta chains listed next were all sequenced from one sample in a study of long-term antiretroviral therapy in people with HIV. Samples were assayed with immunoSEQ v3.0 at survey level. Only in-frame clones appear in the TCRdb table, and some are missing; sequencing was by immunoSEQ multiplex PCR. The sample holds 34,000 or so clones, approximately 93% seen once. The starting material was unsorted PBMCs, obtained around 5.3 years after starting antiretroviral therapy. These receptors came from a woman aged 45-65 years with HIV.

The genes are TRBV5-1 and TRBJ2-1, with D possibly matching TRBD2 (5 bases). The CDR3 runs 14 residues. Trimming shortened V by 4 bases and J by 4 bases, and 12 bases separated the two germline ends. CDR1 and CDR2 from the germline V gene are SGHRS and YFSETQ. CDR3 coding DNA: TGCGCCAGCAGCCTTTCCGGGGTGTACAATGAGCAGTTCTTC. It encodes CASSLSGVYNEQFF.

The rearrangement joins TRBV7-3 to TRBJ2-1, with D tentatively TRBD1 (6 bases). Germline V gives CDR1 SGHTA, CDR2 FQGTGA. The V end lost 1 base, the J end lost 7 bases, and 11 bases lay between the germline ends. This CDR3 is 14 amino acids long. The CDR3 reads CASSLRPGENEQFF. CDR3 DNA sequence: TGTGCCAGCAGCTTAAGGCCAGGGGAGAATGAGCAGTTCTTC.

J is TRBJ2-7 and V is TRBV7-2; 7 bases match TRBD2. The V gene end was trimmed by 5 bases and the J gene end by 0 bases; junction bases not matched to a gene: 10. Looked up from germline, CDR1 is SGHTA and CDR2 is FQGNSA. The CDR3 is made up of 16 amino acids. CDR3 residues: CASSQKGRAFSYEQYF. CDR3 DNA sequence: TGTGCCAGCAGCCAAAAAGGGAGGGCATTCTCCTACGAGCAGTACTTC.

The chain has TRBV7-9 and TRBJ2-4, with D possibly matching TRBD2 (6 bases). Trimming left V 0 bases short and J 3 bases short, with 15 bases between. This CDR3 comprises 17 residues. The germline CDR1 and CDR2 sequences are SEHNR and FQNEAQ (reference sequence). CDR3 sequence (DNA): TGTGCCAGCAGCTTAGCGGGACTTGGGAAGGACAAAAACATTCAGTACTTC. Its protein is CASSLAGLGKDKNIQYF.

This sequence joins TRBV12-5 and TRBJ1-2; D perhaps matches TRBD1 (5 bases). In germline, CDR1 is LGHNT, CDR2 FRNRAP. V was clipped by 0 bases and J by 4 bases, with 15 bases between them. CDR3 length: 16 amino acids. The CDR3 DNA sequence: TGTGCTAGTGGTTTGGTTAAAGAGACAGACGGCTATGGCTACACCTTC. Its protein product is CASGLVKETDGYGYTF.

This chain joins TRBV11-2 and TRBJ1-1, with unresolved D. Trimming shortened V by 1 base and J by 0 bases, and 6 bases separated the two germline ends. Germline V gene sequence: CDR1 SGHAT, CDR2 FQNNGV. The CDR3 sequence is 14 residues long. The CDR3 DNA sequence: TGTGCCAGCAGCTTAGGGCCGGTGAACACTGAAGCTTTCTTT. This sequence encodes CASSLGPVNTEAFF. Filled out from reference TRBV11-2 and TRBJ1-1, the complete variable domain reads EAGVAQSPRYKIIEKRQSVAFWCNPISGHATLYWYQQILGQGPKLLIQFQNNGVVDDSQLPKDRFSAERLKGVDSTLKIQPAKLEDSAVYLCASSLGPVNTEAFFGQGTRLTVV.

The J gene is TRBJ1-1, the V gene TRBV4-1; 8 bases agree with TRBD1. The CDR3 extends over 14 amino acids. Germline V gene sequence: CDR1 MGHRA, CDR2 YSYEKL. V lost 4 bases, J lost 6 bases, and 7 bases stayed unmatched. The DNA for the CDR3 is TGCGCCAGCAGCCGGGGACAGGCGGTCGCTGAAGCTTTCTTT. Translated: CASSRGQAVAEAFF.

The chain uses TRBV27 and TRBJ2-2; unclear D gene. Trimming removed 9 bases at V and 2 bases at J, with 7 bases between. The CDR3 has 12 residues. From germline, CDR1 is MNHEY and CDR2 SMNVEV (reference sequence). Written as DNA, the CDR3 is TGTGCCAGTGGTATCAACACCGGGGAGCTGTTTTTT. Translation: CASGINTGELFF.

The chain has TRBV19 and TRBJ2-5; 13 nucleotides align to TRBD2. This CDR3 has 17 amino acids. V lost 5 bases to trimming and J lost 1 base; unmatched junction nucleotides: 7. Germline V gene lookup returns CDR1 LNHDA and CDR2 SQIVND (reference sequence). This CDR3 is CASSGTSGVNGQETQYF. DNA of the CDR3: TGTGCCAGTAGTGGGACTAGCGGGGTAAACGGCCAAGAGACCCAGTACTTC.

CDR3 sequence: CASSSPSSPSYEQYF. In DNA, the CDR3 is TGTGCCAGCAGTTCCCCTAGCTCGCCTTCCTACGAGCAGTACTTC. The chain is built from TRBV6-1 and TRBJ2-7, with a weak D call TRBD2 (5 bases). CDR1 is MNHNS, CDR2 SASEGT, per germline. The length of the CDR3 is 15 residues. V gave up 5 bases and J gave up 1 base, with 15 bases separating them.

The chain employs TRBV30 and TRBJ1-3, with D maybe TRBD1 (6 bases). Trimming took off 2 bases at V and 2 bases at J, with 16 bases between the two ends. Germline-derived CDR1 and CDR2 are GTSNPN and SVGIG (reference sequence). The CDR3 covers 16 residues. Written as DNA, the CDR3 is TGTGCCTGGAGTCCATCCAGGGGATTACCTGGAAACACCATATATTTT. Its translation is CAWSPSRGLPGNTIYF.

V and J are TRBV6-5 and TRBJ1-3; D not resolved. Trimming took off 0 bases at V and 2 bases at J, with 8 bases between the two ends. The CDR3 loop spans 15 amino acids. Germline V CDR1 and CDR2: MNHEY, SVGAGI. The CDR3 bases are TGTGCCAGCAGTTACTCGAATCCACCTGGAAACACCATATATTTT. Protein product: CASSYSNPPGNTIYF.

V usage is TRBV18 and J usage is TRBJ1-2, with D possibly being TRBD1 (6 bases). There are 15 residues in the CDR3. The germline V and J ends were trimmed by 1 base and 4 bases, with 13 bases remaining between them. Germline V gives CDR1 KGHSH, CDR2 LQKENI. In nucleotides, the CDR3 is TGTGCCAGCTCACCACAAGGGGGGGCGACCTATGGCTACACCTTC. Translated, it gives CASSPQGGATYGYTF.

This rearrangement joins TRBV7-9 to TRBJ1-1, with D possibly being TRBD1 (5 bases). Trimming took 2 bases from V and 5 from J, leaving 15 bases between them. The germline V gene encodes CDR1 SEHNR and CDR2 FQNEAQ (reference sequence). The CDR3 runs to 15 residues. As DNA, the CDR3 is TGTGCCAGCAGCTTAAGGGCGGGGCTTGTTACTGAAGCTTTCTTT. This sequence encodes CASSLRAGLVTEAFF.

The chain employs TRBV11-2 and TRBJ2-1, with D maybe TRBD2 (5 bases). Germline V lookup: CDR1 SGHAT, CDR2 FQNNGV. Trimming took off 0 bases at V and 6 bases at J, with 9 bases between the two ends. The CDR3 contains 14 residues. CDR3 residues: CASSLERVGNEQFF. CDR3 coding DNA: TGTGCCAGCAGCTTAGAGAGGGTTGGCAATGAGCAGTTCTTC.

The chain has TRBV7-9 and TRBJ1-1, with D unresolved. V was pared by 5 bases and J by 1 base, with 14 bases between. This CDR3 has 15 residues. Per the germline V gene, CDR1 is SEHNR and CDR2 is FQNEAQ (reference sequence). CDR3 residues: CASSPVEGRNTEAFF. In DNA, the CDR3 is TGTGCCAGCAGCCCCGTTGAAGGGCGGAACACTGAAGCTTTCTTT.

V usage is TRBV6-1 and J usage is TRBJ1-1, with TRBD1 matching over 7 bases. Germline V gene lookup returns CDR1 MNHNS and CDR2 SASEGT. V shed 3 bases, J shed 5 bases, and the junction held 6 bases outside the gene matches. This CDR3 has 14 residues. The CDR3 sequence is CASSEGQLSTEAFF. The CDR3 coding sequence is TGTGCCAGCAGTGAGGGACAGCTCTCTACTGAAGCTTTCTTT.

The chain couples TRBV7-9 to TRBJ2-6, with no clear D. This CDR3 spans 14 amino acids. V lost 3 bases and J 4 bases, leaving 7 bases between the germline ends. Germline-derived CDR1 and CDR2 are SEHNR and FQNEAQ (reference sequence). The CDR3 reads CASSFSGGANVLTF. The CDR3 DNA sequence: TGTGCCAGCAGCTTCAGTGGCGGGGCCAACGTCCTGACTTTC.

The V gene is TRBV6-6, the J gene TRBJ1-5, with 7 bases aligning to TRBD1. With 7 bases clipped from V and 2 bases from J, the junction kept 8 bases outside the gene matches. CDR1 MNHNY and CDR2 SVGAGI come from the germline V gene (reference sequence). This CDR3 comprises 15 residues. The CDR3: CASNKAGQGNQPQHF. CDR3 in DNA: TGTGCCAGCAATAAGGCAGGACAGGGCAATCAGCCCCAGCATTTT.

This chain connects TRBV27 to TRBJ1-6, with D perhaps matching TRBD1 (5 bases). Germline V gene data show CDR1 as MNHEY and CDR2 as SMNVEV (reference sequence). V lost 10 bases and J 5 bases, leaving 15 bases between the germline ends. The CDR3 extends over 14 amino acids. The CDR3 reads CATGRDGNNSPLHF. Written as DNA, the CDR3 is TGTGCCACCGGAAGGGACGGAAATAATTCACCCCTCCACTTT.

The gene calls are TRBV5-4 and TRBJ2-1, with 8 bases identical to TRBD2. CDR1 is SGHNT, CDR2 YYREEE, per germline (reference sequence). J was trimmed by 5 bases and V by 3 bases; bases with no gene match: 7. This CDR3 is built from 15 residues. The CDR3 DNA follows: TGTGCCAGCAGCTGGGGGACTAGGGGGGACAATGAGCAGTTCTTC. It yields the protein CASSWGTRGDNEQFF.

The CDR3 DNA sequence: TGTGCCAGCAGAGTAGCCCCGTTCCGCCACTATGGCTACACCTTC. Translating gives CASRVAPFRHYGYTF. The V and J genes are TRBV6-5 and TRBJ1-2; D call uncertain. The CDR3 has 15 residues. With 6 bases removed from V and 3 bases from J, the gap between germline ends came to 17 bases. Germline V gives CDR1 MNHEY, CDR2 SVGAGI.

The chain couples TRBV5-1 to TRBJ2-7, with 12 bases aligning to TRBD1. CDR3 length equals 16 residues. V dropped 3 bases and J dropped 4; count of bases not matched to a gene: 8. CDR1 is SGHRS and CDR2 is YFSETQ in the germline V gene. This chain's CDR3 is CASSSFRDRGQYEQYF. CDR3 in DNA: TGCGCCAGCAGCTCTTTCCGGGACAGGGGGCAATACGAGCAGTACTTC.